These 21 T cell receptor beta chains were all obtained from the same sample, sequenced in a study of blood T cell repertoires in COVID-19. Profiling relied on immunoSEQ multiplex PCR, and the TCRdb table lists in-frame clones only, not all of them. Here the sample spans more than 45,000 clones, more than 75% being singletons. The sequenced sample consisted of peripheral blood. All receptors derive from a woman aged 55-70 years with COVID-19, enrolled during active disease.

The rearrangement joins TRBV11-1 to TRBJ1-1, with D unresolved. The CDR3 spans 12 residues. The V end lost 5 bases, the J end lost 5 bases, and 9 bases lay between the germline ends. Looked up from germline, CDR1 is SGHAT and CDR2 is FQDESV (reference sequence). The CDR3 DNA reads TGTGCCAGCAGCCTAAAGAGGACTGAAGCTTTCTTT. This encodes CASSLKRTEAFF.

The chain uses TRBV30 and TRBJ2-1; TRBD2 aligns across 10 bases. Germline V gene data show CDR1 as GTSNPN and CDR2 as SVGIG (reference sequence). The CDR3 is made up of 15 amino acids. V gave up 2 bases and J gave up 2 bases; unmatched junction bases: 3. The CDR3 sequence is CAWSLGTSAYNEQFF. For the CDR3, the DNA is TGTGCCTGGAGTCTAGGGACTAGCGCCTACAATGAGCAGTTCTTC.

V is TRBV7-3 and J is TRBJ1-2; D not resolved. With 7 bases removed from V and 2 bases from J, the gap between germline ends came to 17 bases. CDR3 length equals 15 residues. In germline, CDR1 is SGHTA, CDR2 FQGTGA. CDR3 protein: CASKYAPGENYGYTF. The CDR3 nucleotides are TGTGCCAGCAAGTACGCCCCCGGGGAAAACTATGGCTACACCTTC.

The chain combines TRBV6-2 or TRBV6-3 with TRBJ1-5; D not resolved. The V gene lost 5 bases and the J gene lost 1 base, with 9 bases spanning the gap. The CDR3 length is 14 residues. The V gene's germline CDR1 is MNHEY and CDR2 SVGEGT. This CDR3 is CASSRAGSNQPQHF. The CDR3 coding sequence is TGTGCCAGCAGTCGGGCGGGGAGCAATCAGCCCCAGCATTTT.

The J gene is TRBJ2-1, the V gene TRBV4-1; TRBD1 matches 8 bases. CDR3 length: 20 residues. Trimming at V came to 0 bases and at J to 8 bases, leaving 21 bases not matched to a gene. Germline CDR1 is MGHRA and CDR2 is YSYEKL. The CDR3 region is CASSQDLRSRGTGQGHEQFF. CDR3 nucleotide sequence: TGCGCCAGCAGCCAAGATTTACGCAGTCGTGGCACTGGACAGGGTCATGAGCAGTTCTTC.

Comments on this clone: The junction differs from germline at one of its ends, possibly a read error. This rearrangement joins TRBV24-1 to TRBJ1-2; TRBD1 matches at 8 bases. Germline V gene data show CDR1 as KGHDR and CDR2 as SFDVKD. The CDR3 is 14 residues long. The CDR3 nucleotides read TGTGCCACCAGTGATCCCCGACAGGGGCGAGGCTACTCCTTC. Translated: CATSDPRQGRGYSF.

This chain connects TRBV27 to TRBJ2-4; D gene uncertain. The CDR3 totals 13 residues. Looked up from germline, CDR1 is MNHEY and CDR2 is SMNVEV (reference sequence). V was trimmed by 4 bases and J by 7 bases, leaving 11 bases between them. The CDR3 sequence is CASSSASRNIQYF. DNA of the CDR3: TGTGCCAGCAGTTCTGCTAGTCGGAACATTCAGTACTTC.

The chain couples TRBV2 to TRBJ1-5; D uncertain. The CDR3 has 13 amino acids. CDR1 is SNHLY and CDR2 is FYNNEI in the germline V gene. The germline V and J ends were trimmed by 3 bases and 4 bases, with 7 bases remaining between them. The CDR3 DNA reads TGTGCCAGCAGTGAGACACCTAATCAGCCCCAGCATTTT. Its protein product is CASSETPNQPQHF.

This sequence joins TRBV7-9 and TRBJ2-3, with 9 bases that match TRBD2. There are 16 residues in the CDR3. Germline V lookup: CDR1 SEHNR, CDR2 FQNEAQ (reference sequence). With V trimmed by 1 base and J by 3 bases, 5 bases remained unmatched. DNA for the CDR3: TGTGCCAGCAGCTTAGGTAGCGGGAGAGGGACAGATACGCAGTATTTT. Its translation: CASSLGSGRGTDTQYF.

The chain links TRBV15 to TRBJ1-6, with D possibly matching TRBD1 (5 bases). This CDR3 is 14 amino acids long. Germline values: CDR1 LNHNV, CDR2 YYDKDF (reference sequence). Trimming cost V 6 bases and J 5 bases, with 11 bases left between them. CDR3 region: CATSSTVNNSPLHF. In DNA form, the CDR3 reads TGTGCCACCAGTTCGACAGTAAATAATTCACCCCTCCACTTT.

The V and J genes are TRBV11-1 and TRBJ2-7; TRBD2 matches 8 bases. The J segment lost 2 bases and the V segment lost 2 bases, leaving 2 bases of the junction unmatched. The CDR3 covers 14 residues. Per germline, CDR1 SGHAT and CDR2 FQDESV (reference sequence). The CDR3 DNA sequence: TGTGCCAGCAGCTTAACTAGCGGAGCCTACGAGCAGTACTTC. Translated: CASSLTSGAYEQYF. The full variable domain, completed using reference TRBV11-1 and TRBJ2-7, is EAEVAQSPRYKITEKSQAVAFWCDPISGHATLYWYRQILGQGPELLVQFQDESVVDDSQLPKDRFSAERLKGVDSTLKIQPAELGDSAMYLCASSLTSGAYEQYFGPGTRLTVT.

In regard to this clone: The DNA is left out, because the CDR3 cannot be placed on it with certainty; the CDR3 is given as TCRdb lists it. The chain is built from TRBV27 and TRBJ2-1; the table gives TRBD1 as D, unverified against the DNA. Germline V gives CDR1 MNHEY, CDR2 SMNVEV (reference sequence). The CDR3 spans 18 amino acids, including both terminal residues. Here the CDR3 reads CASSTSGQGFFSYNEQFF.

This chain joins TRBV2 and TRBJ1-5; TRBD1 agrees at 7 bases. CDR3 length equals 15 residues. V was pared by 0 bases and J by 5 bases, with 4 bases of the junction left unmatched. In germline, CDR1 is SNHLY, CDR2 FYNNEI. The CDR3 bases are TGTGCCAGCAGTGAAGCCTGGGACAGAGATCAGCCCCAGCATTTT. Protein sequence: CASSEAWDRDQPQHF. The whole variable domain, remainder taken from reference TRBV2 and TRBJ1-5, is EPEVTQTPSHQVTQMGQEVILRCVPISNHLYFYWYRQILGQKVEFLVSFYNNEISEKSEIFDDQFSVERPDGSNFTLKIRSTKLEDSAMYFCASSEAWDRDQPQHFGDGTRLSIL.

The rearrangement uses TRBV5-4 and TRBJ2-7; 7 nucleotides line up with TRBD1. Per germline, CDR1 SGHNT and CDR2 YYREEE (reference sequence). The CDR3 has 14 residues. Trimming cost V 3 bases and J 5 bases; bases outside gene matches: 8. The CDR3 coding sequence is TGTGCCAGCAGCTCAGGGGGACAGCCCCACGAGCAGTACTTC. This gives the protein CASSSGGQPHEQYF.

The rearrangement uses TRBV30 and TRBJ1-2; weak D call: TRBD1 (5 bases). Trimming removed 0 bases at V and 1 base at J, with 12 bases between. In germline, CDR1 is GTSNPN, CDR2 SVGIG (reference sequence). The CDR3 is 15 amino acids. In nucleotides, the CDR3 is TGTGCCTGGAGTGTGAAAGGGGCTAATAACTATGGCTACACCTTC. Its translation: CAWSVKGANNYGYTF.

The rearrangement links TRBV6-2 or TRBV6-3 to TRBJ1-5; D is uncertain. Between the trimmed V and J ends, which lost 2 bases and 1 base, there was a span of 9 bases. Germline V gene lookup returns CDR1 MNHEY and CDR2 SVGEGT. The CDR3 has 15 amino acids. The CDR3 coding sequence is TGTGCCAGCAGTTACGGGCAGCTGAGCAATCAGCCCCAGCATTTT. Encoded protein: CASSYGQLSNQPQHF.

The rearrangement links TRBV4-1 to TRBJ1-5; D may be TRBD1 (5 bases). The CDR3 is 16 residues long. V gave up 3 bases and J gave up 10 bases, with 22 bases separating them. CDR1 MGHRA and CDR2 YSYEKL come from the germline V gene. CDR3 DNA sequence: TGCGCCAGCAGCCACGATAGGCAGGGCCCGATCAATCCCCAGCATTTT. Translated, it gives CASSHDRQGPINPQHF.

This clone appeared a few times. The gene calls are TRBV2 and TRBJ2-7; D is ambiguous. CDR3 length equals 10 residues. CDR1 and CDR2 from the germline V gene are SNHLY and FYNNEI. Trimming pared 6 bases from V and 8 bases from J, leaving 8 bases between. CDR3 sequence reads: CASSVEKQYF. The CDR3 DNA sequence: TGTGCCAGCAGCGTGGAGAAGCAGTACTTC.

There are a few counts of this clone. This rearrangement joins TRBV6-1 to TRBJ1-1, with 12 bases that match TRBD1. The CDR3 totals 15 residues. V was clipped by 2 bases and J by 4 bases; unmatched bases: 2. Germline CDR1 MNHNS, CDR2 SASEGT. In nucleotides, the CDR3 is TGTGCCAGCAGTGAAAGGGGACAGGGGGCCACTGAAGCTTTCTTT. This translates into CASSERGQGATEAFF.

V gene TRBV5-1 combines with J gene TRBJ1-2; 11 bases agree with TRBD1. With V trimmed by 4 bases and J by 3 bases, 11 bases remained unmatched. Per the germline V gene, CDR1 is SGHRS and CDR2 is YFSETQ. This CDR3 region has 17 residues. This CDR3 is CASSQGQGAVQYYGYTF. As DNA, the CDR3 is TGCGCCAGCAGCCAAGGACAGGGGGCGGTGCAGTACTATGGCTACACCTTC.

This clone was seen a single time. CDR3 sequence reads: CASSTGQGFDYGYTF. The CDR3 nucleotides read TGTGCCAGCAGCACGGGACAGGGGTTTGACTATGGCTACACCTTC. The V call is TRBV7-9, the J call TRBJ1-2; 10 bases line up with TRBD1. With V trimmed by 5 bases and J by 3 bases, 6 bases remained unmatched. Germline CDR1 and CDR2: SEHNR and FQNEAQ (reference sequence). The CDR3 totals 15 residues.